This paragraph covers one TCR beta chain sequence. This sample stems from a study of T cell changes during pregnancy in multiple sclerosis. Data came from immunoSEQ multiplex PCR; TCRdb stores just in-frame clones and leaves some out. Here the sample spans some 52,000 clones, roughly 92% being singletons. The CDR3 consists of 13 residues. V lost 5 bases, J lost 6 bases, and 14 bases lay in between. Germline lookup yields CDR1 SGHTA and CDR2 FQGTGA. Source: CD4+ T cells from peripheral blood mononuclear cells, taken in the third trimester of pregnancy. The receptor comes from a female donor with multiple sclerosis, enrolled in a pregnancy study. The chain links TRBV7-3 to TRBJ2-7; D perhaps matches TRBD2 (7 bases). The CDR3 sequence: CASSPTGGGEQYF. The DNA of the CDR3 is TGTGCCAGCAGCCCGACGGGGGGCGGCGAGCAGTACTTC.